This T cell receptor (beta chain) was documented in a study of post-analysis software for immune sequencing data. Points from the study as a whole: Samples prepared in the same batch strongly co-clustered by F measure. Significantly lower normalized Chao1 diversity was seen in multiple sclerosis patients than in controls. Patients had higher frequencies than controls of a handful of TRBV segments, including TRBV5-6, TRBV5-1 and TRBV20-1.

The CDR3 consists of 14 residues. Germline V lookup: CDR1 SGHTA, CDR2 FQGTGA. Trimming cost V 1 base and J 4 bases, with 11 bases left between them. This clonotype was detected only a few times. The antigen remains undetermined. Prepared TCR beta cDNA libraries contained unique molecular identifiers. MiXCR was run by TCRdb on the PCR reads, yielding one entry per CDR3 protein. This sample yields about 540,000 distinct CDR3 sequences, of which around a third are seen a single time; 4.5% to 7.5% belongs to the top ten. Source material: blood. The chain recombines TRBV7-3 with TRBJ2-7; tentative D call: TRBD2 (6 bases). The source of this sequence is a girl aged 2-17 years with multiple sclerosis. This CDR3 reads CASSLIAGTYEQYF. The CDR3 bases are TGTGCCAGCAGCTTAATCGCGGGAACGTACGAGCAGTACTTC.